These 27 T cell receptor beta chains came from one sample sequenced in a study of cytomegalovirus exposure and HLA in healthy donors. PCR primers comprised 60 Vbeta and 13 Jbeta primers. The method was immunoSEQ multiplex PCR; TCRdb's version includes in-frame clones alone and lacks a portion of them. The sample lists over 100,000 clones, approximately 81% seen once, with approximately 7.2% in the top ten. The sequencing sample was made of PBMCs. The source is a male donor in good health and CMV-seronegative.

This rearrangement joins TRBV30 to TRBJ1-2, with D maybe TRBD1 (6 bases). Trimming took off 0 bases at V and 8 bases at J, with 13 bases between the two ends. Germline CDR1 and CDR2: GTSNPN and SVGIG (reference sequence). The CDR3 is made up of 13 amino acids. The CDR3 loop reads CAWSVRGASGYTF. CDR3 DNA sequence: TGTGCCTGGAGTGTACGGGGGGCGAGCGGCTACACCTTC.

The CDR3 sequence is CASSLYGRPYNEQFF. The CDR3 DNA follows: TGTGCCAGCAGTTTATACGGGAGGCCCTACAATGAGCAGTTCTTC. V usage is TRBV28 and J usage is TRBJ2-1, with 7 bases fitting TRBD2. In germline, CDR1 is MDHEN, CDR2 SYDVKM. J lost 2 bases, V lost 1 base, and 2 bases had no gene match. CDR3 length equals 15 residues.

For this clone: At one of its ends the junction is not consistent with the germline gene, which may arise from a read error. The chain joins TRBV7-9 to TRBJ1-1, with 7 nucleotides matching TRBD1. Germline V gene data show CDR1 as SEHNR and CDR2 as FQNEAQ (reference sequence). This CDR3 spans 14 amino acids. DNA for the CDR3: TGTTCCAGCAGCCAGGGGGTCTTGAACACTGAAGCTTTCTTT. This gives the protein CSSSQGVLNTEAFF.

The chain couples TRBV18 to TRBJ2-7; D unclear. Trimming took 3 bases from V and 2 from J, leaving 8 bases between them. Looked up from germline, CDR1 is KGHSH and CDR2 is LQKENI. The CDR3 runs 13 residues. CDR3 protein: CASSPADTYEQYF. The CDR3 DNA is TGTGCCAGCTCACCTGCAGATACCTACGAGCAGTACTTC.

The genes are TRBV4-3 and TRBJ2-5; D is uncertain. Germline-derived CDR1 and CDR2 are LGHNA and YSLEER. Trimming shortened V by 1 base and J by 3 bases, and 12 bases separated the two germline ends. The CDR3 is 15 residues long. Written as DNA, the CDR3 is TGCGCCAGCAGCCAAGGGGCCAGGAATGAAGAGACCCAGTACTTC. Translating gives CASSQGARNEETQYF.

The chain uses TRBV28 and TRBJ1-5; perhaps TRBD1 as D (5 bases). Trimming took 4 bases from V and 6 from J, leaving 13 bases between them. This CDR3 region has 14 residues. The germline V gene has CDR1 MDHEN and CDR2 SYDVKM. CDR3 DNA: TGTGCCAGCAGTTCTCAGGGTTTTGCTCAGCCCCAGCATTTT. Amino acid sequence: CASSSQGFAQPQHF.

The J gene is TRBJ2-5, the V gene TRBV27; 8 nucleotides agree with TRBD2. Per germline, CDR1 MNHEY and CDR2 SMNVEV (reference sequence). The CDR3 consists of 16 residues. Trimming removed 5 bases from V and 11 bases from J; junction bases left unmatched: 19. The CDR3 sequence is CASSAETSELKMKQYF. CDR3 DNA: TGTGCCAGCAGTGCCGAGACTAGCGAGTTAAAGATGAAGCAGTACTTC.

The chain combines TRBV9 with TRBJ1-1, with D perhaps matching TRBD1 (6 bases). CDR1 is SGDLS, CDR2 YYNGEE, per germline. This CDR3 has 15 residues. V lost 3 bases and J lost 4, with 16 bases in between. The CDR3 region has the DNA TGTGCCAGCAGCGAATTACAGGGAGGGAGCACTGAAGCTTTCTTT. It translates to CASSELQGGSTEAFF.

This chain uses TRBV28 with TRBJ1-2, with 7 nucleotides matching TRBD1. Germline values: CDR1 MDHEN, CDR2 SYDVKM. After removal of 5 bases from V and 6 bases from J, the junction contained 9 bases not matched to a gene. The CDR3 is 14 amino acids. The CDR3 spells CASSPPTGMDGYTF. In DNA, the CDR3 is TGTGCCAGCAGTCCACCGACAGGGATGGATGGCTACACCTTC.

The rearrangement joins TRBV9 to TRBJ2-7; 7 positions agree with TRBD2. Losses at the gene ends were 3 bases for V and 7 bases for J; bases not matched to a gene: 10. Looked up from germline, CDR1 is SGDLS and CDR2 is YYNGEE. This CDR3 spans 14 amino acids. CDR3 DNA sequence: TGTGCCAGCAGCGCTAGCGGTCGTGGAGTGGAGCAGTACTTC. Protein sequence: CASSASGRGVEQYF. Drawing the rest from reference TRBV9 and TRBJ2-7, the complete variable domain is DSGVTQTPKHLITATGQRVTLRCSPRSGDLSVYWYQQSLDQGLQFLIQYYNGEERAKGNILERFSAQQFPDLHSELNLSSLELGDSALYFCASSASGRGVEQYFGPGTRLTVT.

The chain combines TRBV5-6 with TRBJ1-6, with TRBD1 matching over 7 bases. CDR1 is SGHDT, CDR2 YYEEEE, per germline. After removal of 4 bases from V and 6 bases from J, the junction contained 7 bases not matched to a gene. The CDR3 spans 15 residues. The CDR3 DNA follows: TGTGCCAGCAGCCTGAAGGGACAGCCTAATTCACCCCTCCACTTT. It specifies CASSLKGQPNSPLHF.

The CDR3 spells CASRPLTSGTANEQFF. Here the CDR3 DNA reads TGTGCCAGCAGACCCCTTACTAGCGGGACGGCCAATGAGCAGTTCTTC. The V call is TRBV28, the J call TRBJ2-1; 10 bases align to TRBD2. The J segment lost 6 bases and the V segment lost 6 bases, leaving 11 bases of the junction unmatched. The CDR3 contains 16 residues. The germline V gene has CDR1 MDHEN and CDR2 SYDVKM.

CDR3 amino acids: CASSFGTGLGNEQFF. The CDR3 nucleotides read TGTGCCAGCAGCTTTGGGACAGGGCTCGGTAATGAGCAGTTCTTC. The V gene is TRBV5-4, the J gene TRBJ2-1, with 9 bases matching TRBD1. This CDR3 region has 15 residues. Trimming took 2 bases from V and 7 from J; bases not matched to a gene: 7. CDR1 and CDR2 (germline): SGHNT, YYREEE (reference sequence).

The rearrangement uses TRBV11-2 and TRBJ1-4; 11 bases map to TRBD1. Germline CDR1 reads SGHAT; CDR2 reads FQNNGV. The CDR3 is 15 amino acids. Unmatched junction bases numbered 5, after V lost 4 bases and J lost 7 bases. CDR3 loop: CASSSGGQGVEKLFF. The CDR3 DNA reads TGTGCCAGCAGCTCCGGGGGACAGGGGGTTGAAAAACTGTTTTTT.

With respect to this clone: The same CDR3 also results from other DNA sequences found in this sample. This chain uses TRBV5-1 with TRBJ2-3; 8 bases match TRBD2. The trim removed 0 bases at V and 1 base at J, leaving 4 bases unmatched. CDR1 is SGHRS, CDR2 YFSETQ, per germline. CDR3 length: 16 amino acids. CDR3 bases: TGCGCCAGCAGCTTGGTGGCGGGAGGCCGCACAGATACGCAGTATTTT. Protein: CASSLVAGGRTDTQYF.

This clone was counted once. The J gene is TRBJ1-4, the V gene TRBV5-4; a weak D match, TRBD1 (5 bases). The CDR3 is 15 residues long. Trimming removed 4 bases from V and 3 bases from J, with 13 bases in between. The germline V gene has CDR1 SGHNT and CDR2 YYREEE (reference sequence). In DNA, the CDR3 is TGTGCCAGCAGCCGCAGGGAAACGGCTAATGAAAAACTGTTTTTT. Its protein product is CASSRRETANEKLFF.

The V and J genes are TRBV6-1 and TRBJ2-3; D unresolved. This CDR3 spans 15 amino acids. Germline V gene data show CDR1 as MNHNS and CDR2 as SASEGT. Trimming took 2 bases from V and 3 from J, leaving 12 bases between them. CDR3: CASSEQAYVTDTQYF. In DNA, the CDR3 is TGTGCCAGCAGTGAACAAGCGTATGTTACAGATACGCAGTATTTT.

This clone was seen just once. The gene calls are TRBV29-1 and TRBJ2-7; 8 positions match TRBD1. V trimming: 6 bases; J trimming: 5 bases; junction bases outside the gene matches: 9. Germline V gene data show CDR1 as SQVTM and CDR2 as ANQGSEA. This CDR3 has 13 residues. This CDR3 is CSVTDRDLHEQYF. CDR3 bases: TGCAGCGTGACGGACAGGGATCTCCACGAGCAGTACTTC.

This clone was seen only a few times. The chain combines TRBV7-2 with TRBJ2-3, with TRBD1 as a possible D gene (5 bases). The V end was cut by 4 bases, the J end by 6 bases, with 11 bases between. In germline, CDR1 is SGHTA, CDR2 FQGNSA. This CDR3 contains 13 residues. The CDR3, as DNA: TGTGCCAGCAGCTCCTTAGACAGTGATACGCAGTATTTT. It translates to CASSSLDSDTQYF.

V is TRBV6-5 and J is TRBJ1-5, with D perhaps matching TRBD1 (5 bases). From germline, CDR1 is MNHEY and CDR2 SVGAGI. This CDR3 has 16 residues. The ends were cut back, 0 bases at V and 4 bases at J, with 13 bases in the middle. CDR3 DNA: TGTGCCAGCAGTTACTCGAGTCCAGGGCGAAATCAGCCCCAGCATTTT. Amino acid sequence: CASSYSSPGRNQPQHF.

The genes are TRBV27 and TRBJ2-3; 7 bases align to TRBD1. CDR3 length: 15 residues. Germline CDR1 is MNHEY and CDR2 is SMNVEV (reference sequence). V lost 3 bases and J lost 5; bases outside the gene matches: 8. The DNA of the CDR3 is TGTGCCAGCAGTTTTGGCGACAGGGCGGGAGATACGCAGTATTTT. Its translation: CASSFGDRAGDTQYF.

This sequence joins TRBV29-1 and TRBJ1-2; possible D gene TRBD1, 5 bases. V was shortened by 0 bases and J by 4 bases, with 15 bases between the two germline ends. Germline CDR1 is SQVTM and CDR2 is ANQGSEA. The CDR3 is made up of 15 amino acids. The CDR3, as DNA: TGCAGCGTTGAAGATCCCCGGGGGTACGCCTATGGCTACACCTTC. Translating it yields CSVEDPRGYAYGYTF.

This clone was detected a few times. The chain joins TRBV19 to TRBJ1-6; TRBD1 agrees at 9 bases. Losses at the gene ends were 4 bases for V and 6 bases for J; bases not matched to a gene: 7. Germline assignment: CDR1 LNHDA and CDR2 SQIVND (reference sequence). This CDR3 has 16 amino acids. The CDR3 region has the DNA TGTGCCAGTAGTAGAGGACAGGGGAGAAGTAATTCACCCCTCCACTTT. Protein: CASSRGQGRSNSPLHF.

This CDR3 is CASRELAGENEQFF. CDR3 in DNA: TGTGCCAGCAGAGAACTAGCGGGAGAGAATGAGCAGTTCTTC. The chain employs TRBV28 and TRBJ2-1, with TRBD2 matching over 11 bases. This CDR3 spans 14 amino acids. Unmatched junction bases numbered 5, after V lost 6 bases and J lost 7 bases. CDR1 MDHEN and CDR2 SYDVKM come from the germline V gene. Filled out from reference TRBV28 and TRBJ2-1, the complete variable domain reads DVKVTQSSRYLVKRTGEKVFLECVQDMDHENMFWYRQDPGLGLRLIYFSYDVKMKEKGDIPEGYSVSREKKERFSLILESASTNQTSMYLCASRELAGENEQFFGPGTRLTVL.

This clone was seen a few times. The chain uses TRBV12-1 and TRBJ2-7; TRBD1 was called by the table and not checked on the DNA. TRBV12-1 is deemed a pseudogene. The CDR3 covers 15 residues. The CDR3: CASSQTGQGSYEQYF. CDR3 bases: TGTGCCAGCAGCCAAACTGGACAGGGATCCTACGAGCAGTACTTC.

The CDR3 DNA is TGTGCCAGTAGTGTTGAAGGGGGACAGTCCCGCGAGCAGTACTTC. Its translation is CASSVEGGQSREQYF. This sequence joins TRBV19 and TRBJ2-7, with 7 bases lining up with TRBD1. Germline CDR1 is LNHDA and CDR2 is SQIVND (reference sequence). The ends lost 5 bases at V and 6 bases at J; junction bases unmatched: 13. CDR3 length: 15 amino acids.

This chain links TRBV5-6 with TRBJ1-3; D ambiguous. The CDR3 covers 16 residues. Per germline, CDR1 SGHDT and CDR2 YYEEEE. Trimming shortened V by 5 bases and J by 0 bases, and 15 bases separated the two germline ends. CDR3 coding DNA: TGTGCCAGCAGTCTGGGGAGCCCGTACTCTGGAAACACCATATATTTT. This translates into CASSLGSPYSGNTIYF.